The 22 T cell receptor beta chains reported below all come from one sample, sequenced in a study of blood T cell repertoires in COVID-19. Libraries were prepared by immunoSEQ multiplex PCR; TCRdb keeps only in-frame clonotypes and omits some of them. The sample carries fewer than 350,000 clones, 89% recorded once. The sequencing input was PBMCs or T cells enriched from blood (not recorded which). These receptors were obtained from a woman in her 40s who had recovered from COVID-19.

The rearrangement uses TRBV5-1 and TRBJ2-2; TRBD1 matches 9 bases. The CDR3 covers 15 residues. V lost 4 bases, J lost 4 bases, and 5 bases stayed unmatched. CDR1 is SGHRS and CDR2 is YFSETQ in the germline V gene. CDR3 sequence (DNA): TGCGCCAGCAGCGCCGGGACAGGGACCACCGGGGAGCTGTTTTTT. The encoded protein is CASSAGTGTTGELFF.

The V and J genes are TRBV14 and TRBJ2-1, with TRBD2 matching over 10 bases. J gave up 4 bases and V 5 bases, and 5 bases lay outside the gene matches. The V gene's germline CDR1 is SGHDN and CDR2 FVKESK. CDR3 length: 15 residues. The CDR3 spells CASSKLAGPYNEQFF. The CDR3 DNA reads TGTGCCAGCAGCAAACTAGCGGGGCCTTACAATGAGCAGTTCTTC.

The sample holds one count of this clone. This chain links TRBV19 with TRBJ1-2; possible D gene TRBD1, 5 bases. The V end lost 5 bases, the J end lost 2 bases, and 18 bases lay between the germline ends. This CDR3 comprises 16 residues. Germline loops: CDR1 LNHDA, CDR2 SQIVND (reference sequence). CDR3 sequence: CASSPWGRGTNYGYTF. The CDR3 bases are TGTGCCAGTAGTCCGTGGGGCCGAGGAACCAACTATGGCTACACCTTC.

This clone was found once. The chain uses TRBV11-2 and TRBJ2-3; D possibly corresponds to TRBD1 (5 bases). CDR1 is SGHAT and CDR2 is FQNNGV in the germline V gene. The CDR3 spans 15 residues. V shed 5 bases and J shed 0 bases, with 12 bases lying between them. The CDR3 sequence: CASSRQQDSTDTQYF. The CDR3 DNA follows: TGTGCCAGCAGCCGACAGCAAGACAGCACAGATACGCAGTATTTT.

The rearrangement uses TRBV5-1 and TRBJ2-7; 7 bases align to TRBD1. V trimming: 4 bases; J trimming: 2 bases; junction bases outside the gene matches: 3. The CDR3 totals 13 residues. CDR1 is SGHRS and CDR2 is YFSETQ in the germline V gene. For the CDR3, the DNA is TGCGCCAGCAGCCCGGGACAGCCCTACGAGCAGTACTTC. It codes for CASSPGQPYEQYF.

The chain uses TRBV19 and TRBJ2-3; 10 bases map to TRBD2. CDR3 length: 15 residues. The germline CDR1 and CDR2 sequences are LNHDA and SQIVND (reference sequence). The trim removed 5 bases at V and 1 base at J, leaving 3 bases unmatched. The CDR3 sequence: CASSALAGGTDTQYF. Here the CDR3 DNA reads TGTGCCAGTAGTGCTCTAGCGGGGGGCACAGATACGCAGTATTTT. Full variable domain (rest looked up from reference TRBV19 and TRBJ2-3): DGGITQSPKYLFRKEGQNVTLSCEQNLNHDAMYWYRQDPGQGLRLIYYSQIVNDFQKGDIAEGYSVSREKKESFPLTVTSAQKNPTAFYLCASSALAGGTDTQYFGPGTRLTVL.

CDR3 coding DNA: TGTGCCAGCAGCTTAGACTCGACAGGGAGAAATCAGCCCCAGCATTTT. Encoded protein: CASSLDSTGRNQPQHF. This chain links TRBV7-2 with TRBJ1-5; 7 nucleotides line up with TRBD1. V lost 1 base to trimming and J lost 4 bases; unmatched junction nucleotides: 7. Germline-derived CDR1 and CDR2 are SGHTA and FQGNSA. CDR3 length equals 16 residues.

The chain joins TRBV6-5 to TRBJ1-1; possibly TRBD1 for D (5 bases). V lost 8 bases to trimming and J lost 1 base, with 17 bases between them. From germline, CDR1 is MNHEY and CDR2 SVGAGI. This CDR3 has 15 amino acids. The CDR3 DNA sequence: TGTGCCAGCGCCCGGGGCGGGAGAAGGAACACTGAAGCTTTCTTT. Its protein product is CASARGGRRNTEAFF.

CDR3 sequence (DNA): TGTGCCAGCAGCGCTACGAGGAATACGCAGTATTTT. Translation: CASSATRNTQYF. This sequence joins TRBV11-2 and TRBJ2-3, with D uncertain. V lost 5 bases and J 7 bases, leaving 10 bases between the germline ends. CDR1 SGHAT and CDR2 FQNNGV come from the germline V gene. The CDR3 sequence is 12 residues long.

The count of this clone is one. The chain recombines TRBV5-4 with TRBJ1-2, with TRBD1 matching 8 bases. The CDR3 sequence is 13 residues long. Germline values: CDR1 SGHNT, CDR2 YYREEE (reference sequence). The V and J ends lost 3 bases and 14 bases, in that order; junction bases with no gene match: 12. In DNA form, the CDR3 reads TGTGCCAGCAGCTATTTACTGACAGGGGAGTCTACCTTC. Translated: CASSYLLTGESTF.

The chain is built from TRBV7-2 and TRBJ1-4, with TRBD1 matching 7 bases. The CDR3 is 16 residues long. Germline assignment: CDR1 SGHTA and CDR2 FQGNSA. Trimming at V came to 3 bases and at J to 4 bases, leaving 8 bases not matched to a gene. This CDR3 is CASSFDRVGINEKLFF. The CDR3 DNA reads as TGTGCCAGCAGCTTCGACAGGGTCGGAATTAATGAAAAACTGTTTTTT.

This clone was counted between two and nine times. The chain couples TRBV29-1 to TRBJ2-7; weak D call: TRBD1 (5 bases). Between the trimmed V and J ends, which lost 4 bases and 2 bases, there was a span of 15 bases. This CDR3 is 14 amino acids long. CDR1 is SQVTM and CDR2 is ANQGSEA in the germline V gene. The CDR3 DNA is TGCAGCGTTGTAGTAGGGGTGGTTCCCTACGAGCAGTACTTC. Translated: CSVVVGVVPYEQYF.

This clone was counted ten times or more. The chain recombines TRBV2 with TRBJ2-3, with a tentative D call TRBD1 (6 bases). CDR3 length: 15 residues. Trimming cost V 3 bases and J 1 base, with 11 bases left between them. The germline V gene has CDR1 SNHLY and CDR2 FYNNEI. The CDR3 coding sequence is TGTGCCAGCAGTGATAAGGCAGGGGGCACAGATACGCAGTATTTT. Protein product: CASSDKAGGTDTQYF.

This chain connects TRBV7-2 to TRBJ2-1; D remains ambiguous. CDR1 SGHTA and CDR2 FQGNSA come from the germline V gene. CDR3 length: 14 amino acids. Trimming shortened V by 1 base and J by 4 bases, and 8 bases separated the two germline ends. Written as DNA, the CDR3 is TGTGCCAGCAGCTTAGTAGAGAAATACAATGAGCAGTTCTTC. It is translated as CASSLVEKYNEQFF. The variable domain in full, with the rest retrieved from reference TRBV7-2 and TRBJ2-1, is GAGVSQSPSNKVTEKGKDVELRCDPISGHTALYWYRQSLGQGLEFLIYFQGNSAPDKSGLPSDRFSAERTGGSVSTLTIQRTQQEDSAVYLCASSLVEKYNEQFFGPGTRLTVL.

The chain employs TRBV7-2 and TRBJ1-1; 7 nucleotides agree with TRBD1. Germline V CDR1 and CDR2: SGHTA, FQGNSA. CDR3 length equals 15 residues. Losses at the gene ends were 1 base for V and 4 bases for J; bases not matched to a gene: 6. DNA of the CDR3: TGTGCCAGCAGCTTAGTAAGACAGGGTCGCACTGAAGCTTTCTTT. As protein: CASSLVRQGRTEAFF.

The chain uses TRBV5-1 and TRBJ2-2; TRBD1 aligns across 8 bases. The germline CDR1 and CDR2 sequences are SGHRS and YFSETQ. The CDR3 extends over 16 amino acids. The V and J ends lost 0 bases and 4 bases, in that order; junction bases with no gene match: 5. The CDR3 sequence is CASSLARTGTTGELFF. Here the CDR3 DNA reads TGCGCCAGCAGCTTGGCTAGGACAGGGACCACCGGGGAGCTGTTTTTT.

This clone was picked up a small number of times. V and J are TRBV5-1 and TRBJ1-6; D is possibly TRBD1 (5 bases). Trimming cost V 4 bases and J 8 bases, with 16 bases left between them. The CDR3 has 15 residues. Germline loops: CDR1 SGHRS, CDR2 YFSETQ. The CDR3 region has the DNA TGCGCCAGCAGCACGGGGGTCCTAATTTATTCACCCCTCCACTTT. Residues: CASSTGVLIYSPLHF.

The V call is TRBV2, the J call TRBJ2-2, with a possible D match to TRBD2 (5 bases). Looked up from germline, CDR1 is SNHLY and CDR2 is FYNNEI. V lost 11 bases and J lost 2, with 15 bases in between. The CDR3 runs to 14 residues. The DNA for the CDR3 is TGTGCCTCAATCCGGGATAGAAACACCGGGGAGCTGTTTTTT. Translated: CASIRDRNTGELFF.

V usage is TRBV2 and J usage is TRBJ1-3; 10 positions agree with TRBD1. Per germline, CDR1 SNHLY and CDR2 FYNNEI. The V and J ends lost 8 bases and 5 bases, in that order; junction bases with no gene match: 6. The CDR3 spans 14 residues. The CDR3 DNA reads TGTGCCAGCGGGCGGGACAGGGGACGAAACACCATATATTTT. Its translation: CASGRDRGRNTIYF.

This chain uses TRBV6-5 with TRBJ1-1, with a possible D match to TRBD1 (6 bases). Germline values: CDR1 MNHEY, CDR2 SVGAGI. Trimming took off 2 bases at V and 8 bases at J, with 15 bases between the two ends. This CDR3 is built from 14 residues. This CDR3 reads CASSYGPGTSEAFF. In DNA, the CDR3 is TGTGCCAGCAGTTACGGCCCGGGGACATCCGAAGCTTTCTTT.

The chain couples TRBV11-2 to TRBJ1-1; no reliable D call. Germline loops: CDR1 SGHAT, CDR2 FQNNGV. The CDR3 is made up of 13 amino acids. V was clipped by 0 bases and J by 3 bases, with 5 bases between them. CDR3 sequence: CASSLERDTEAFF. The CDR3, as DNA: TGTGCCAGCAGCTTAGAGCGAGACACTGAAGCTTTCTTT.

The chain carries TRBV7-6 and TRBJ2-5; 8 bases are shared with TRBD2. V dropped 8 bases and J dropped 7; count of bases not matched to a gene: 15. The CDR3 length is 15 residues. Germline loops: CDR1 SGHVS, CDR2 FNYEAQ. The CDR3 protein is CASGREGRGLGTQYF. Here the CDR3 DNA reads TGTGCCAGCGGCCGGGAGGGGAGGGGCCTAGGGACCCAGTACTTC.